What follows are 13 T cell receptor beta chains derived from one specimen sequenced in a study of cytomegalovirus exposure and HLA in healthy donors. A multiplex PCR was run with 60 Vbeta primers and 13 Jbeta primers. Some clones are missing from TCRdb's copy, which holds only in-frame ones; the method was immunoSEQ multiplex PCR. The sample yields approximately 110,000 clones, about two thirds seen once. The material sequenced was PBMCs. The receptor set was obtained from a man in his 60s in good health and CMV-seropositive.

The rearrangement joins TRBV16 to TRBJ1-6; perhaps TRBD1 as D (6 bases). With 3 bases removed from V and 7 bases from J, the gap between germline ends came to 16 bases. Per germline, CDR1 KGHSY and CDR2 FQNENV. The CDR3 is made up of 16 amino acids. CDR3 sequence reads: CASSHDRPLGNSPLHF. The CDR3 coding sequence is TGTGCCAGCAGCCATGACAGGCCTTTGGGAAATTCACCCCTCCACTTT.

This chain joins TRBV27 and TRBJ2-2; perhaps TRBD1 as D (6 bases). Trimming took 5 bases from V and 5 from J, leaving 15 bases between them. Germline CDR1 MNHEY, CDR2 SMNVEV (reference sequence). The CDR3 is 15 amino acids. CDR3 loop: CASSPRGTRTGELFF. The CDR3 nucleotides are TGTGCCAGCAGTCCCAGGGGTACGAGAACCGGGGAGCTGTTTTTT.

The sample holds a few counts of this clone. The rearrangement joins TRBV6-1 to TRBJ1-4; D unresolved. Germline V lookup: CDR1 MNHNS, CDR2 SASEGT. Trimming removed 10 bases from V and 0 bases from J, with 15 bases in between. The CDR3 is made up of 15 amino acids. CDR3 bases: TGTGCCATCCAAACGGAGCCCACAACTAATGAAAAACTGTTTTTT. Protein product: CAIQTEPTTNEKLFF.

This clone came up once. The CDR3 reads CASSLDRGGNTIYF. In DNA, the CDR3 is TGTGCCAGCAGCCTTGACAGGGGTGGAAACACCATATATTTT. V gene TRBV11-2 combines with J gene TRBJ1-3; 8 bases are a match to TRBD1. The J segment lost 3 bases and the V segment lost 5 bases, leaving 3 bases of the junction unmatched. Germline CDR1 SGHAT, CDR2 FQNNGV. The CDR3 runs 14 residues.

This chain uses TRBV2 with TRBJ2-7; D not certain. CDR3 length: 15 amino acids. CDR1 is SNHLY and CDR2 is FYNNEI in the germline V gene. Deletions cut 3 bases from V and 0 bases from J, with 12 bases between. CDR3 nucleotide sequence: TGTGCCAGCAGTGATATTACACCTAGCTCCTACGAGCAGTACTTC. Residues: CASSDITPSSYEQYF.

The gene calls are TRBV4-2 and TRBJ2-3; 9 bases fit TRBD2. The CDR3 is 17 amino acids. The germline V gene encodes CDR1 LGHNA and CDR2 YNFKEQ. Trimming cost V 0 bases and J 4 bases; bases outside gene matches: 8. The chain's CDR3 is CASSQDGAGGKADTQYF. For the CDR3, the DNA is TGTGCCAGCAGCCAAGACGGAGCGGGGGGTAAGGCAGATACGCAGTATTTT.

The chain has TRBV15 and TRBJ2-1; 15 bases are shared with TRBD2. Germline CDR1 reads LNHNV; CDR2 reads YYDKDF (reference sequence). The trim removed 1 base at V and 6 bases at J, leaving 10 bases unmatched. The CDR3 is made up of 19 amino acids. CDR3 in DNA: TGTGCCACCAGCAGAGGGACTAGCGGGGGGGCCTACTTTGGCAATGAGCAGTTCTTC. It is translated as CATSRGTSGGAYFGNEQFF.

The V gene is TRBV4-1, the J gene TRBJ2-5; 14 positions match TRBD2. Germline assignment: CDR1 MGHRA and CDR2 YSYEKL. The CDR3 is made up of 17 amino acids. With 5 bases clipped from V and 2 bases from J, the junction kept 7 bases outside the gene matches. As DNA, the CDR3 is TGCGCCAGCAGCGAGGGACTAGCGGGGGCCAGACAAGAGACCCAGTACTTC. Its protein is CASSEGLAGARQETQYF.

This clone counts as medium-sized (0.01 to 0.1%). V is TRBV4-1 and J is TRBJ1-1; D might be TRBD1 (5 bases). The CDR3 has 15 amino acids. Germline V lookup: CDR1 MGHRA, CDR2 YSYEKL. V gave up 2 bases and J gave up 1 base, with 11 bases separating them. CDR3: CASSQPRRGNTEAFF. The CDR3 DNA reads TGCGCCAGCAGCCAACCCCGGAGGGGGAACACTGAAGCTTTCTTT.

Of note for this clone: The same CDR3 arises from other DNA sequences in this sample as well. The genes are TRBV10-3 and TRBJ2-5, with 7 bases identical to TRBD1. Unmatched junction bases numbered 9, after V lost 3 bases and J lost 5 bases. CDR3 length: 15 residues. Germline CDR1 is ENHRY and CDR2 is SYGVKD. CDR3: CAISDSTGVGETQYF. In nucleotides, the CDR3 is TGTGCCATCAGTGACTCTACAGGGGTAGGGGAGACCCAGTACTTC.

This clone turned up a few times. The V and J genes are TRBV30 and TRBJ1-2, with TRBD1 matching over 8 bases. V lost 2 bases to trimming and J lost 4 bases; unmatched junction nucleotides: 3. Germline V CDR1 and CDR2: GTSNPN, SVGIG (reference sequence). This CDR3 is built from 13 residues. Here the CDR3 reads CAWSSDRGYGYTF. In DNA form, the CDR3 reads TGTGCCTGGAGTTCAGACAGGGGCTATGGCTACACCTTC.

The J gene is TRBJ1-5, the V gene TRBV6-1; a possible D gene is TRBD1 (6 bases). Germline V gene data show CDR1 as MNHNS and CDR2 as SASEGT. The CDR3 runs 18 residues. Trimming took 2 bases from V and 9 from J, leaving 26 bases between them. The CDR3 reads CASSEILDSPLTDRPQHF. CDR3 bases: TGTGCCAGCAGTGAAATTTTGGACAGCCCCCTTACAGATCGGCCCCAGCATTTT.

The J gene is TRBJ1-1, the V gene TRBV5-6; perhaps TRBD1 as D (5 bases). The CDR3 is made up of 15 amino acids. CDR1 is SGHDT, CDR2 YYEEEE, per germline. Trimming removed 2 bases from V and 5 bases from J, with 16 bases in between. CDR3 in amino acids: CASSFGDSRVTEAFF. CDR3 DNA sequence: TGTGCCAGCAGCTTTGGGGACTCGCGTGTAACTGAAGCTTTCTTT.